A single sample is the source of the 19 T cell receptor beta chains below, sequenced in a study of T cell responses to AZD1222 COVID-19 vaccine. TCRdb's table, derived via immunoSEQ multiplex PCR, lists solely in-frame clones and lacks some. The profile covers about 180,000 clones, with roughly 89% appearing a single time and 1.5% to 2% taken by the ten largest. The source material was peripheral blood, sampled on day 0 of AZD1222 vaccination. All receptors come from an adult in good health.

A note on this clone: The sample carries other DNA sequences with the same CDR3. The rearrangement uses TRBV9 and TRBJ2-1; 11 positions agree with TRBD2. The CDR3 runs to 15 residues. In germline, CDR1 is SGDLS, CDR2 YYNGEE. The V and J ends lost 2 bases and 4 bases, in that order; junction bases with no gene match: 2. The chain's CDR3 is CASSVGTSGYNEQFF. The CDR3 DNA is TGTGCCAGCAGCGTCGGGACTAGCGGTTACAATGAGCAGTTCTTC. Complete variable domain (other parts from reference TRBV9 and TRBJ2-1): DSGVTQTPKHLITATGQRVTLRCSPRSGDLSVYWYQQSLDQGLQFLIQYYNGEERAKGNILERFSAQQFPDLHSELNLSSLELGDSALYFCASSVGTSGYNEQFFGPGTRLTVL.

This sequence joins TRBV30 and TRBJ1-2; TRBD1 agrees at 7 bases. The CDR3 has 13 amino acids. Unmatched junction bases numbered 4, after V lost 4 bases and J lost 2 bases. The V gene's germline CDR1 is GTSNPN and CDR2 SVGIG (reference sequence). CDR3: CAWTEQGNYGYTF. The CDR3 nucleotides are TGTGCCTGGACTGAACAGGGGAACTATGGCTACACCTTC.

This clone was counted a single time. The V gene is TRBV20-1, the J gene TRBJ1-1; no clear D gene. Trimming took 4 bases from V and 1 from J, leaving 4 bases between them. CDR1 DFQATT and CDR2 SNEGSKA come from the germline V gene (reference sequence). The CDR3 runs 11 residues. The CDR3 protein is CSANKNTEAFF. Here the CDR3 DNA reads TGCAGTGCTAACAAGAACACTGAAGCTTTCTTT.

V and J are TRBV21-1 and TRBJ2-1; the table's D gene call, TRBD1, was not cross checked with the DNA. TRBV21-1 corresponds to a pseudogene. The CDR3 has 17 residues. The CDR3 DNA is TGTGCCAGCAGCCCGAAGAGACAGACTTCAAATTACAATGAGCAGTTCTTC. It translates to CASSPKRQTSNYNEQFF.

The chain employs TRBV30 and TRBJ2-5; no reliable D call. V was clipped by 2 bases and J by 1 base, with 23 bases between them. Germline values: CDR1 GTSNPN, CDR2 SVGIG (reference sequence). The CDR3 totals 18 residues. CDR3 in DNA: TGTGCCTGGAGTTTTGTGTCCCCCCGAGCCCGGGTCCAAGAGACCCAGTACTTC. Protein product: CAWSFVSPRARVQETQYF.

The gene calls are TRBV7-2 and TRBJ2-2; 10 bases map to TRBD1. The CDR3 has 14 amino acids. Germline assignment: CDR1 SGHTA and CDR2 FQGNSA. The V gene end was trimmed by 11 bases and the J gene end by 3 bases; junction bases not matched to a gene: 6. CDR3 coding DNA: TGTGCCGGTCGACAGGGGGCGTACACCGGGGAGCTGTTTTTT. It translates to CAGRQGAYTGELFF.

For the CDR3, the DNA is TGTGCCAGCAGCTCCCGGGACGGAAGCACTGAAGCTTTCTTT. It is translated as CASSSRDGSTEAFF. The chain links TRBV13 to TRBJ1-1, with a tentative D call TRBD1 (5 bases). This CDR3 comprises 14 residues. Trimming took off 4 bases at V and 4 bases at J, with 13 bases between the two ends. In germline, CDR1 is PRHDT, CDR2 FYEKMQ (reference sequence).

The J gene is TRBJ2-1, the V gene TRBV9; 15 bases align to TRBD2. CDR1 and CDR2 from the germline V gene are SGDLS and YYNGEE. The CDR3 has 18 amino acids. The V segment lost 1 base and the J segment 8 bases; nucleotides outside the gene matches: 10. CDR3 loop: CASSVSGLAGGLRDEQFF. In nucleotides, the CDR3 is TGTGCCAGCAGCGTATCTGGACTAGCGGGAGGGCTTAGGGATGAGCAGTTCTTC.

The CDR3 here is CASSLTGLDTDTQYF. CDR3 DNA sequence: TGTGCCAGCAGTCTGACGGGACTCGACACAGATACGCAGTATTTT. The chain combines TRBV5-4 with TRBJ2-3; TRBD2 is a possible D gene (6 bases). Germline V gives CDR1 SGHNT, CDR2 YYREEE (reference sequence). The germline V and J ends were trimmed by 5 bases and 2 bases, with 15 bases remaining between them. CDR3 size: 15 residues.

The CDR3, as DNA: TGCGCCAGCAGCTTGTCGTCACTAAACACAGATACGCAGTATTTT. Residues: CASSLSSLNTDTQYF. The chain recombines TRBV5-1 with TRBJ2-3, with D unclear. The germline V and J ends were trimmed by 1 base and 2 bases, with 11 bases remaining between them. Germline V gives CDR1 SGHRS, CDR2 YFSETQ. The CDR3 loop spans 15 amino acids.

The V call is TRBV28, the J call TRBJ1-2, with 7 bases lining up with TRBD1. Germline CDR1 reads MDHEN; CDR2 reads SYDVKM. Unmatched junction bases numbered 16, after V lost 5 bases and J lost 1 base. The CDR3 length is 18 residues. The CDR3 coding sequence is TGTGCCAGCAGTCCCCCCTCGGCCGGGACAGCGTATAACTATGGCTACACCTTC. Residues: CASSPPSAGTAYNYGYTF.

This chain uses TRBV12-3 or TRBV12-4 with TRBJ2-1; D assignment may be TRBD1 or TRBD2 (5 bases each). V was clipped by 1 base and J by 8 bases, with 9 bases between them. CDR3 length equals 13 residues. CDR3 protein: CASSLVRGHEQFF. DNA of the CDR3: TGTGCCAGCAGTTTAGTGAGGGGTCATGAGCAGTTCTTC.

The chain recombines TRBV5-4 with TRBJ2-7; 14 bases match TRBD2. The germline CDR1 and CDR2 sequences are SGHNT and YYREEE (reference sequence). This CDR3 has 16 residues. V lost 3 bases, J lost 3 bases, and 5 bases stayed unmatched. The CDR3: CASSSRLAGGFYEQYF. The CDR3 nucleotides are TGTGCCAGCAGCTCGCGACTAGCGGGAGGGTTCTACGAGCAGTACTTC.

This sequence joins TRBV6-5 and TRBJ1-1; 7 nucleotides agree with TRBD1. The CDR3 has 16 amino acids. Looked up from germline, CDR1 is MNHEY and CDR2 is SVGAGI. V lost 3 bases, J lost 1 base, and 8 bases stayed unmatched. This CDR3 reads CASSYRQGPANTEAFF. CDR3 in DNA: TGTGCCAGCAGTTATAGACAGGGCCCTGCGAACACTGAAGCTTTCTTT.

The CDR3 nucleotides are TGCGCCAGCAGCCTCACCGCCGGGACCTATGGCTACACCTTC. Translated: CASSLTAGTYGYTF. The chain uses TRBV5-1 and TRBJ1-2, with D tentatively TRBD1 (5 bases). V lost 4 bases to trimming and J lost 4 bases, with 14 bases between them. This CDR3 comprises 14 residues. The germline V gene encodes CDR1 SGHRS and CDR2 YFSETQ.

This sequence joins TRBV7-8 and TRBJ2-1; unclear D gene. Germline CDR1 and CDR2: SGHVS and FQNEAQ. Trimming cost V 2 bases and J 6 bases, with 11 bases left between them. This CDR3 contains 14 residues. CDR3 DNA sequence: TGTGCCAGCAGCTTATTCCCCGACCTCAATGAGCAGTTCTTC. It is translated as CASSLFPDLNEQFF.

This sequence joins TRBV6-6 and TRBJ1-2; D remains ambiguous. The V end lost 0 bases, the J end lost 2 bases, and 7 bases lay between the germline ends. The V gene's germline CDR1 is MNHNY and CDR2 SVGAGI (reference sequence). CDR3 length: 14 amino acids. The CDR3: CASSYSAANYGYTF. In DNA form, the CDR3 reads TGTGCCAGCAGTTACTCGGCAGCCAACTATGGCTACACCTTC.

This clone was seen only once. V is TRBV19 and J is TRBJ1-5; no clear D. Trimming cost V 2 bases and J 3 bases, with 5 bases left between them. Germline V gene data show CDR1 as LNHDA and CDR2 as SQIVND (reference sequence). This CDR3 spans 13 amino acids. CDR3 sequence (DNA): TGTGCCAGTAGTATACGGATCAATCAGCCCCAGCATTTT. The encoded protein is CASSIRINQPQHF.

This clone was observed a few times. The chain joins TRBV2 to TRBJ1-1; no reliable D call. With 9 bases removed from V and 1 base from J, the gap between germline ends came to 6 bases. The CDR3 has 11 residues. Germline CDR1 is SNHLY and CDR2 is FYNNEI. Here the CDR3 DNA reads TGTGCCAGAGGAGGGAACACTGAAGCTTTCTTT. Protein product: CARGGNTEAFF.